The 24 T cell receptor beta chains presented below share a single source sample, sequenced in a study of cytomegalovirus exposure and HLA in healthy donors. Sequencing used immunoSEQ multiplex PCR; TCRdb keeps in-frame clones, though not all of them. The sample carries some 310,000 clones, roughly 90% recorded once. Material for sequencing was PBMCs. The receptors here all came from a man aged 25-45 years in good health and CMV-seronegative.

CDR3 loop: CASSMGGFREKLFF. As DNA, the CDR3 is TGTGCCAGTAGTATGGGGGGATTTCGCGAAAAACTGTTTTTT. The V gene is TRBV19, the J gene TRBJ1-4, with D tentatively TRBD1 (5 bases). V was shortened by 3 bases and J by 8 bases, with 13 bases between the two germline ends. This CDR3 spans 14 amino acids. The germline gives CDR1 LNHDA, CDR2 SQIVND (reference sequence).

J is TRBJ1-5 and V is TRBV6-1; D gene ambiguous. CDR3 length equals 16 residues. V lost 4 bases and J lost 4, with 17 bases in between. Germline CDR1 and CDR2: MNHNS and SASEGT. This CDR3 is CASSADIPLLNQPQHF. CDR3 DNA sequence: TGTGCCAGCAGTGCCGACATACCTCTACTGAATCAGCCCCAGCATTTT.

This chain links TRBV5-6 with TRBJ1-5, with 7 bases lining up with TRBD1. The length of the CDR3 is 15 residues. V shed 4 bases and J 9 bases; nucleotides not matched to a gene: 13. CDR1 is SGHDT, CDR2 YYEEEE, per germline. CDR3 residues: CASSPFAGQGGPQHF. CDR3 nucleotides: TGTGCCAGCAGCCCTTTTGCGGGGCAGGGGGGGCCCCAGCATTTT.

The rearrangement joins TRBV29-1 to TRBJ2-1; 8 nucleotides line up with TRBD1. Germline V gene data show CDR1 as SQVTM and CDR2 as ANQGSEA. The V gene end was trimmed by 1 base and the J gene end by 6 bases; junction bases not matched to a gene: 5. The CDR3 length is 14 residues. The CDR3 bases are TGCAGCGTTGAAGCCGGACAGGGCCCCAATGAGCAGTTCTTC. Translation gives CSVEAGQGPNEQFF.

The CDR3 loop is CSARVGLPAFF. As DNA, the CDR3 is TGCAGTGCTAGAGTAGGACTGCCCGCTTTCTTT. The chain carries TRBV20-1 and TRBJ1-1; D is uncertain. Trimming removed 1 base from V and 11 bases from J, with 11 bases in between. This CDR3 comprises 11 residues. Per the germline V gene, CDR1 is DFQATT and CDR2 is SNEGSKA (reference sequence).

The DNA for the CDR3 is TGCGCCAGCAGATTACCGACAGGGGGCGGGGAGACCCAGTACTTC. It specifies CASRLPTGGGETQYF. The chain is built from TRBV5-1 and TRBJ2-5; 10 bases agree with TRBD1. Germline values: CDR1 SGHRS, CDR2 YFSETQ. The CDR3 covers 15 residues. J gave up 5 bases and V 5 bases, and 9 bases lay outside the gene matches.

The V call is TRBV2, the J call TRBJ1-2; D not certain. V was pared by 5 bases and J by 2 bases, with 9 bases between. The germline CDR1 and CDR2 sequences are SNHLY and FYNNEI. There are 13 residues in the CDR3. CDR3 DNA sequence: TGTGCCAGCAGTCTCCTAAGAAACTATGGCTACACCTTC. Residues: CASSLLRNYGYTF.

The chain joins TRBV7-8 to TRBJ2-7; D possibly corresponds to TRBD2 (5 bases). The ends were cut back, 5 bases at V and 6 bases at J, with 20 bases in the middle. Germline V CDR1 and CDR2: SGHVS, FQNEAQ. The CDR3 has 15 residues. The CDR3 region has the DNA TGTGCCAGCAGCCAAGAGGGAACCCAATGGGGCGAGCAGTACTTC. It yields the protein CASSQEGTQWGEQYF. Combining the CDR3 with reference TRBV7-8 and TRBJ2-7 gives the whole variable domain GAGVSQSPRYKVAKRGQDVALRCDPISGHVSLFWYQQALGQGPEFLTYFQNEAQLDKSGLPSDRFFAERPEGSVSTLKIQRTQQEDSAVYLCASSQEGTQWGEQYFGPGTRLTVT.

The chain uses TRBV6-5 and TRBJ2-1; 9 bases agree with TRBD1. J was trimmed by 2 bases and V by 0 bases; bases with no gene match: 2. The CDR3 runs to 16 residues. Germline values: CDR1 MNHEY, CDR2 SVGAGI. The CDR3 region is CASSYSGQGTYNEQFF. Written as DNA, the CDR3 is TGTGCCAGCAGTTACTCGGGACAGGGCACCTACAATGAGCAGTTCTTC.

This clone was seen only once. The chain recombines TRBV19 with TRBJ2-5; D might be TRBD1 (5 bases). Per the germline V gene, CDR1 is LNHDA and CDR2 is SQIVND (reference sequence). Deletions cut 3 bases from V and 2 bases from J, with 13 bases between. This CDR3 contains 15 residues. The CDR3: CASSIYSGSQETQYF. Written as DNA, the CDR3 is TGTGCCAGTAGTATTTACTCAGGGTCACAAGAGACCCAGTACTTC. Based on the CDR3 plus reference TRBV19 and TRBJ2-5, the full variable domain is DGGITQSPKYLFRKEGQNVTLSCEQNLNHDAMYWYRQDPGQGLRLIYYSQIVNDFQKGDIAEGYSVSREKKESFPLTVTSAQKNPTAFYLCASSIYSGSQETQYFGPGTRLLVL.

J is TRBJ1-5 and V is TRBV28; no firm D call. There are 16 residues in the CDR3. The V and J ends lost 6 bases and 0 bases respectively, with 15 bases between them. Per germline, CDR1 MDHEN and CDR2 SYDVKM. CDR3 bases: TGTGCCAGCAGGCTTCGAAGAGTAAATAGCAATCAGCCCCAGCATTTT. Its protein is CASRLRRVNSNQPQHF.

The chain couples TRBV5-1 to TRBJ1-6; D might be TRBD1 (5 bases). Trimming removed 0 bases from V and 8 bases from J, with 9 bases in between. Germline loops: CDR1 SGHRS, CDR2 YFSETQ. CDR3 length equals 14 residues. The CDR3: CASSLGTQDSPLHF. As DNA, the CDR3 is TGCGCCAGCAGCTTGGGGACACAGGATTCACCCCTCCACTTT. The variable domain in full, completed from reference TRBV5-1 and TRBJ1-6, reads KAGVTQTPRYLIKTRGQQVTLSCSPISGHRSVSWYQQTPGQGLQFLFEYFSETQRNKGNFPGRFSGRQFSNSRSEMNVSTLELGDSALYLCASSLGTQDSPLHFGNGTRLTVT.

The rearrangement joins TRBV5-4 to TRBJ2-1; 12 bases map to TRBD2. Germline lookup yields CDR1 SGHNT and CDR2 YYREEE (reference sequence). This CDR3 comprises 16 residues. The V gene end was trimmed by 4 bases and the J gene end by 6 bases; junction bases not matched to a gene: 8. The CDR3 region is CASSVLASGGANEQFF. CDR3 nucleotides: TGTGCCAGCAGCGTACTGGCTAGCGGGGGGGCCAATGAGCAGTTCTTC.

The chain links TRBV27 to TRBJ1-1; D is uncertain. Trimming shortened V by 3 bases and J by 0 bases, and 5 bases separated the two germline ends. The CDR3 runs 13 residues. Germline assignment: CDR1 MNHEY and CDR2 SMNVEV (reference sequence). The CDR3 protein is CASSFNLNTEAFF. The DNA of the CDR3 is TGTGCCAGCAGTTTTAATCTGAACACTGAAGCTTTCTTT.

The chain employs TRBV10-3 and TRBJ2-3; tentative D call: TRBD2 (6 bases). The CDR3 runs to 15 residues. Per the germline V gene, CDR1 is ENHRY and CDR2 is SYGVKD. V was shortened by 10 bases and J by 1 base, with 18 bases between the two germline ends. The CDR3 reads CATKTPGLGTDTQYF. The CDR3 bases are TGTGCCACCAAAACTCCGGGACTGGGCACAGATACGCAGTATTTT.

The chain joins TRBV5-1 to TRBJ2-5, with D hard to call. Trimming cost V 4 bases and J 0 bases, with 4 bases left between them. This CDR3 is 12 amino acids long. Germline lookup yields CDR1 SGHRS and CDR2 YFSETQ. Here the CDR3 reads CASSADQETQYF. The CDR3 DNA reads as TGCGCCAGCAGCGCGGACCAAGAGACCCAGTACTTC.

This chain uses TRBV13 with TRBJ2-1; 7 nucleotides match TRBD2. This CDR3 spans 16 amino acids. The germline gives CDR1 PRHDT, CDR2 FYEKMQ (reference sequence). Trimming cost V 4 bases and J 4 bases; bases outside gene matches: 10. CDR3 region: CASSSPKRGIYNEQFF. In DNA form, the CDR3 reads TGTGCCAGCAGCTCCCCGAAGCGGGGTATATACAATGAGCAGTTCTTC.

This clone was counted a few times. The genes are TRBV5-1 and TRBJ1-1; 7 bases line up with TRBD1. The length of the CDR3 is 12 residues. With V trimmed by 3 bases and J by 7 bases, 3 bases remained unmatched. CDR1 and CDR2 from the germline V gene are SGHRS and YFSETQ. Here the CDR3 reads CASSWGDSEAFF. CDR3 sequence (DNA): TGCGCCAGCAGCTGGGGGGACAGTGAAGCTTTCTTT.

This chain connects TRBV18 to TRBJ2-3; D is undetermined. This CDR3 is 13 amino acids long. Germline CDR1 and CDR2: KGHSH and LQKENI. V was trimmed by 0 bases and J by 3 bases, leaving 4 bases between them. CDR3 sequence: CASSPPTTDTQYF. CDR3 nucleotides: TGTGCCAGCTCACCACCCACAACAGATACGCAGTATTTT. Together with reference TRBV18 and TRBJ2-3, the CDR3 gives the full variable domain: NAGVMQNPRHLVRRRGQEARLRCSPMKGHSHVYWYRQLPEEGLKFMVYLQKENIIDESGMPKERFSAEFPKEGPSILRIQQVVRGDSAAYFCASSPPTTDTQYFGPGTRLTVL.

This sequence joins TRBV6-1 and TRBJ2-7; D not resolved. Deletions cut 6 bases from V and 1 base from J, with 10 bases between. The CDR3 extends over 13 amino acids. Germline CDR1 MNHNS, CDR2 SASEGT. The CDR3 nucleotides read TGTGCCAGCAGGCCTACGCGATCCTACGAGCAGTACTTC. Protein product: CASRPTRSYEQYF.

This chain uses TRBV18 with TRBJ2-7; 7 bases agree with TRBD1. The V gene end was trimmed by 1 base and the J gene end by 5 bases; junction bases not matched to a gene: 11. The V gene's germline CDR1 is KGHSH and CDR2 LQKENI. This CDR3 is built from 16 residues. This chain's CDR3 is CASSPLHAQGDHEQYF. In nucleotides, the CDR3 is TGTGCCAGCTCACCACTACATGCGCAGGGGGACCACGAGCAGTACTTC.

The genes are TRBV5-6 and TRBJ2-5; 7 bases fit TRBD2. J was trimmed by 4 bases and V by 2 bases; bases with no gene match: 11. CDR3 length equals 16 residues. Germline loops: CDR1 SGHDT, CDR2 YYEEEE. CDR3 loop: CASSLPLGGSGETQYF. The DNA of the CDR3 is TGTGCCAGCAGCTTACCTTTGGGAGGGTCGGGAGAGACCCAGTACTTC.

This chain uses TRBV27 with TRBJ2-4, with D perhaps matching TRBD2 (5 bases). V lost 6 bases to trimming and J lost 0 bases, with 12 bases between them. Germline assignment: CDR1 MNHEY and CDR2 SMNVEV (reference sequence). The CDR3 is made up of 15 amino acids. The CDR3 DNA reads TGTGCCAGCAGGGCGGACTTCCAAGCCAAAAACATTCAGTACTTC. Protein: CASRADFQAKNIQYF.

Here the CDR3 reads CASTDRGTYNEQFF. CDR3 bases: TGTGCCAGCACGGACAGGGGAACCTACAATGAGCAGTTCTTC. The chain has TRBV6-1 and TRBJ2-1; 9 positions agree with TRBD1. Germline V gene data show CDR1 as MNHNS and CDR2 as SASEGT. This CDR3 has 14 residues. After removal of 7 bases from V and 2 bases from J, the junction contained 3 bases not matched to a gene.